This T cell receptor (beta chain) was sequenced for a study of T cells in Graves' hyperthyroidism and ophthalmopathy (dated 2019 in TCRdb). Turning to the overall study: Peripheral blood samples were taken at initial diagnosis, before any treatment was given. The approximately 98 discovery patients were randomly divided into training and test sets at a 7:3 ratio. The study also compared thyroid tissue and blood T-cell repertoires from about 6 Graves' hyperthyroidism patients. TCR Vbeta CDR3 sequencing of fewer than 150 peripheral blood samples (approximately 44 ophthalmopathy, about 75 hyperthyroidism and roughly 17 progressor patients) is reported in the paper. TCR V-J signatures able to tell the groups apart were searched for in a discovery cohort of 90 to 100 patients, of whom under 45 had Graves' ophthalmopathy and 55 to 65 had stable Graves' hyperthyroidism. Once sampling was done, hyperthyroidism patients were given methimazole at a starting dose of 30 mg daily, whereas ophthalmopathy patients were given high-dose intravenous methylprednisolone. Whether ophthalmopathy could be predicted prospectively was tested in an independent validation cohort made up of 18 to 20 hyperthyroidism patients plus 17 patients who later progressed to ophthalmopathy. The research as a whole found: Blood samples also contained most of the expanded thyroid clonotypes (frequency above 0.001), which suggests that blood repertoires may reflect thyroid immune responses. A model built on a 13 V-J signature distinguished ophthalmopathy from stable hyperthyroidism, reaching 85% to 90% sensitivity and 81.08% specificity in cross-validation and 80%/75% in testing. No statistical method was used to set the sample size in advance, and investigators knew the group allocation. In validation, the model predicted progression to ophthalmopathy a median of around 6.5 months before onset, with approximately 71% sensitivity and just under 75% specificity.

This clonotype was found many times. Its binding antigen is unknown. Base qualities are missing; no much larger clone stands one base away. The TCR beta CDR3 regions were amplified from RNA transcripts. The TCR CDR3 was subjected to a first round of RT-PCR using the HTBI primer set and the Qiagen OneStep RT-PCR kit. The libraries were constructed in a second round of multiplex PCR and then size-selected and purified. Paired-end sequencing of the libraries was performed with 100 bp reads on an Illumina HiSeq2000. As for the authors' bioinformatics: Raw data were processed with SOAPnuke, discarding reads with adapters, uncalled bases, mean Phred below 15, or no exact constant-primer or identifier match. High-quality paired reads were merged with COPE v1.2.5, and unique nucleotide sequences were defined as clonotypes. Clonotypes were aligned to IMGT TRBV, TRBD and TRBJ reference segments using MiTCR v1.1. The analysis was restricted to V-J combinations with a frequency above 0.0001, which together covered around 99% of the repertoires. A TCS score was defined as the ratio of F50 (clonal expansion) to E x V (chaos), with BLOSUM62-based TCRdist applied between CDR3 peptides within each V-J. Welch's t-statistics and random forest reduced approximately 520 V-J features to some 14, which were used in a naive Bayes classifier (R e1071). TCRdb reanalyzed the raw reads on its own, using fastp at Q25 for trimming and MiXCR for clone calling, and kept in-frame beta chains. One record per CDR3 amino acid sequence lists the most common genes and DNA. The V and J calls come from TCRdb's annotation, not from the publication. This sample gives 450,000 to 650,000 distinct CDR3 sequences in total; less than 25% of them show up just once. Of the sample, about 30% is held by the ten largest clones.

Graves' hyperthyroidism was defined as stable when no progression to ophthalmopathy occurred over 18 months of follow-up. Hyperthyroidism patients were newly diagnosed, had a disease duration of under 2 months, and were aged 18 to 65 years. Patients with uncontrolled infections, other autoimmune diseases, pregnancy or lactation were excluded. Diagnoses were established on the basis of clinical symptoms, serum thyroxine and TRAb, thyroid ultrasound, and orbital computed tomography. Ficoll-Paque density gradient centrifugation was used to isolate PBMCs from approximately 10 ml of fresh peripheral blood. Trizol reagent was used to extract total RNA, and RNA quality was then checked on an Agilent 2100 Bioanalyzer. The CDR3 has 13 amino acids, counting the end cysteine and phenylalanine. The kept DNA is CDR3 alone, 39 bases in frame from the first base. Between the V and J ends, shortened by 1 base and 3 bases respectively, the junction contains 8 bases. For CDR1 and CDR2, the germline V gene lists SGHRS and YFSETQ.

This receptor was identified in a man between 18 and 35 years old with Graves' hyperthyroidism. The rearranged segments are TRBV5-1 and TRBJ2-7; the D gene remains uncertain. Source material: blood. The sequenced DNA is TGCGCCAGCAGCTTGTCAGCTAACTACGAGCAGTACTTC. Its amino acids are CASSLSANYEQYF.